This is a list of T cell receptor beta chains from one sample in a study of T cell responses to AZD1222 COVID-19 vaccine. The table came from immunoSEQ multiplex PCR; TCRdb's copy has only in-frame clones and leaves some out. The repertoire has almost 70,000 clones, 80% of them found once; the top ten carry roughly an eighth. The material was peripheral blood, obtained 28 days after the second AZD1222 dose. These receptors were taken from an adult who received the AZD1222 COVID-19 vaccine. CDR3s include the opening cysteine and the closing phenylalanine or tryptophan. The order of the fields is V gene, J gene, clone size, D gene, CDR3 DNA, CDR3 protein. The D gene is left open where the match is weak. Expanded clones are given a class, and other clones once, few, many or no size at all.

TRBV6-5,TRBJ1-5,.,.,TGTGCCAGCAGCCCCGACAGGTTGGGACAGCCCCAGCATTTT,CASSPDRLGQPQHF
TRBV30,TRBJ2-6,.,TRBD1,TGTGCCTGGACCGACAGGGGGCTTTGGTCTGGGGCCAACGTCCTGACTTTC,CAWTDRGLWSGANVLTF
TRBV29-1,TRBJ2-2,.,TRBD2,TGCAGCGCCAAACTAGCGGGGGTGGAAACCGGGGAGCTGTTTTTT,CSAKLAGVETGELFF
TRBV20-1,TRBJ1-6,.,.,TGCAGTGCTAGTGGGCAAGGGGACCCCAGCTCCTATAATTCACCCCTCCACTTT,CSASGQGDPSSYNSPLHF
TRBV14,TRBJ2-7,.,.,TGTGCCAGCAGCCAAGTAATCGGGGTAGAAGCCTACGAGCAGTACTTC,CASSQVIGVEAYEQYF
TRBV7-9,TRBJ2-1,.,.,TGTGCCAGCAGCACCCTCCGGGGGGCCTTTTCCAATGAGCAGTTCTTC,CASSTLRGAFSNEQFF
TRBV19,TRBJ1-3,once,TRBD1,TGTGCCAGTAGACCCGACAGGGCTTCTGGAAACACCATATATTTT,CASRPDRASGNTIYF
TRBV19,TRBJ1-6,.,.,TGTGCCAGTACCCACCCACCCCAGGGCTTGAATTCACCCCTCCACTTT,CASTHPPQGLNSPLHF
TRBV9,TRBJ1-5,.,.,TGTGCCAGCAGCCCTGCACAGGGAGGCAATCAGCCCCAGCATTTT,CASSPAQGGNQPQHF
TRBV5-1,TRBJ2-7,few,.,TGCGCCAGCAGCTTGATGGGGGGACTCACCTTCTACGAGCAGTACTTC,CASSLMGGLTFYEQYF
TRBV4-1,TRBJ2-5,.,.,TGCGCCAGCAGCCAAGCTCGCTTAGCGGCAGGCCAAGGGGTCCAAGAGACCCAGTACTTC,CASSQARLAAGQGVQETQYF
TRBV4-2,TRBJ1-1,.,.,TGTGCCAGCAGCCAAGAGGAGGGTTCGGGGAACACTGAAGCTTTCTTT,CASSQEEGSGNTEAFF
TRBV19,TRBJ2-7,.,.,TGTGCCAGTAGTATACCGGGAATGTCCTACGAGCAGTACTTC,CASSIPGMSYEQYF
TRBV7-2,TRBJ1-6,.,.,TGTGCCAGCAGCTCTTTCGGGGGGCGTAATTCACCCCTCCACTTT,CASSSFGGRNSPLHF
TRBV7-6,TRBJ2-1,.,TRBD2,TGTGCCAGCAGCTTAGTTAGCGGGGGGCGATACAATGAGCAGTTCTTC,CASSLVSGGRYNEQFF
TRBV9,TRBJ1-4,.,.,TGTGCCAGCAGCGTAGGTTTGGGGTCACCTAATGAAAAACTGTTTTTT,CASSVGLGSPNEKLFF
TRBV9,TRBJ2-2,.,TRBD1,TGTGCCAGCAGCCCCTGGGACAGGTACACCGGGGAGCTGTTTTTT,CASSPWDRYTGELFF
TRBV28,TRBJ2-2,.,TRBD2,TGTGCCAGCAGTTCGCCGGGACTAGCGCCTAATGGCGTGCTGTTTTTT,CASSSPGLAPNGVLFF